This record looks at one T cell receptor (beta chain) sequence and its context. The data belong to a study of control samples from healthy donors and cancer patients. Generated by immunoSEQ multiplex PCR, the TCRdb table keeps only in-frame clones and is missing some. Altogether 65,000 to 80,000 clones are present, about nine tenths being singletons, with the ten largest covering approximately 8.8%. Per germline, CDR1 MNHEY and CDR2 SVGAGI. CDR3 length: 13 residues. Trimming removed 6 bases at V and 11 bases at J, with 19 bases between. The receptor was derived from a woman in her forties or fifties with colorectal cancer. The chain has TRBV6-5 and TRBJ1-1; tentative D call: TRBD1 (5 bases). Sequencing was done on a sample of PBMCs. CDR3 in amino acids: CASRNRSLRLAFF. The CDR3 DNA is TGTGCCAGCAGAAACAGGAGTCTGAGGTTGGCTTTCTTT.